This TCR beta chain came from a study of OX40 agonist ivuxolimab in advanced cancers. Study information: Dose-escalation patients' cancers were hepatocellular carcinoma, melanoma, renal cell or head and neck cancer. Points from the study as a whole: Expanded clones belonging to CD8+ T cells outnumbered, on average, those of CD4+. The antigen specificity of the peripheral T cells (those that were expanded) was not determined. In the 0.1 to 3.0 mg/kg range, CD4+ and CD8+ blood T cells had expanded clonally by week 6.

On this clone: Its antigen is unidentified.

The CDR3 is made up of 14 amino acids. The germline V gene has CDR1 SGHDT and CDR2 YYEEEE. The junction had 4 bases not matched to a gene; V was cut back by 2 bases and J by 4 bases. The protocol was immunoSEQ multiplex PCR, while the TCRdb copy is restricted to in-frame clones and leaves out a portion. The profile shows approximately 79,000 clones, around nine tenths of them singletons. This TCR came from an adult with an advanced solid tumor such as melanoma, head and neck, liver or kidney cancer. The chain links TRBV5-6 to TRBJ1-2; 8 nucleotides agree with TRBD1. The material was CD4+ or CD8+ T cells sorted from blood, obtained in a trial of the OX40 agonist ivuxolimab. CDR3 sequence: CASSFGQGFYGYTF. CDR3 in DNA: TGTGCCAGCAGCTTTGGACAGGGATTCTATGGCTACACCTTC.